This record concerns one T cell receptor (beta chain) sequence. The sample is drawn from a study of T cell responses to AZD1222 COVID-19 vaccine. The CDR3 runs to 15 residues. Trimming stripped 2 bases from V and 3 bases from J, with 15 bases between. Germline V lookup: CDR1 SGHRS, CDR2 YFSETQ. Produced via immunoSEQ multiplex PCR; TCRdb's table is partial and in-frame only. The sample lists approximately 92,000 clones, approximately 91% occurring once. The sequence was obtained from an adult in good health. The sequences come from peripheral blood, collected on day 0 of AZD1222 vaccination. This chain uses TRBV5-1 with TRBJ2-7; D is possibly TRBD1 (6 bases). The CDR3, as DNA: TGCGCCAGCAGCTTTGACCCGGGACACGGCTACGAGCAGTACTTC. Translated: CASSFDPGHGYEQYF.